This T cell receptor (beta chain) was retrieved from a study of cytomegalovirus exposure and HLA in healthy donors. Findings and caveats of the study: In most subjects, TCR beta sequences reportedly gave accurate predictions of HLA-A and HLA-B alleles. The authors listed approximately 150 TCR beta chains as cytomegalovirus-associated.

Comment on this clone: Its antigen is undetermined.

13 Jbeta primers and 60 Vbeta primers were used for the PCR. Profiled with immunoSEQ multiplex PCR; TCRdb holds only in-frame clones, not every one. The sample includes under 200,000 clones, roughly 80% of them seen just once. Trimming cost V 0 bases and J 7 bases, with 12 bases left between them. The CDR3 runs to 14 residues. Germline values: CDR1 SGHAT, CDR2 FQNNGV. The sample taken for sequencing was PBMCs. This TCR was recovered from a boy aged 2 to 9 in good health and CMV-seronegative. The genes are TRBV11-2 and TRBJ2-5, with unresolved D. CDR3 region: CASSLDRSAATQYF. The CDR3 DNA reads TGTGCCAGCAGCTTAGACCGTAGTGCCGCGACCCAGTACTTC. Full variable domain (outside the CDR3, taken from reference TRBV11-2 and TRBJ2-5): EAGVAQSPRYKIIEKRQSVAFWCNPISGHATLYWYQQILGQGPKLLIQFQNNGVVDDSQLPKDRFSAERLKGVDSTLKIQPAKLEDSAVYLCASSLDRSAATQYFGPGTRLLVL.